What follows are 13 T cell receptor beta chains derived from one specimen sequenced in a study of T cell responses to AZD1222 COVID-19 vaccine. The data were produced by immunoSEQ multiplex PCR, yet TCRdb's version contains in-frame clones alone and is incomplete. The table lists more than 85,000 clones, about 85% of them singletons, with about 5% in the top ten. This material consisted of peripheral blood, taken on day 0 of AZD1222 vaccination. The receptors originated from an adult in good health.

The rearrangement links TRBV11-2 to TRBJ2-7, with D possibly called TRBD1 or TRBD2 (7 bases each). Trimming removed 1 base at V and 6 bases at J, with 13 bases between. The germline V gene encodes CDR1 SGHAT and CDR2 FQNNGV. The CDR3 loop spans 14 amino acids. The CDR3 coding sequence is TGTGCCAGCAGCTTAGCAGGGGGGGGTCTCGAGCAGTACTTC. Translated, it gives CASSLAGGGLEQYF.

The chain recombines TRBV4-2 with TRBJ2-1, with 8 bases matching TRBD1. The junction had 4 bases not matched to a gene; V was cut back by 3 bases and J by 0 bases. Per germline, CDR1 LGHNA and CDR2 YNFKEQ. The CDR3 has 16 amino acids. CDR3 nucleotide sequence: TGTGCCAGCAGCCAGCGACAGGGGTACTCCTACAATGAGCAGTTCTTC. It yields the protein CASSQRQGYSYNEQFF.

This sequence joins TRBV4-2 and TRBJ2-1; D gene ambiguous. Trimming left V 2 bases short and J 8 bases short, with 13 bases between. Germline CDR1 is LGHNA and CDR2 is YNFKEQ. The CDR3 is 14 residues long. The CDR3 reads CASSQTQRGDEQFF. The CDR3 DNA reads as TGTGCCAGCAGCCAAACCCAAAGAGGCGATGAGCAGTTCTTC.

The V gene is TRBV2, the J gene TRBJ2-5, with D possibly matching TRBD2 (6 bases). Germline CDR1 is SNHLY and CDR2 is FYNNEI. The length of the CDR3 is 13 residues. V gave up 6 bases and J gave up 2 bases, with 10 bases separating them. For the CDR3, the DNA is TGTGCCAGCAGCGGGACTGTGCAAGAGACCCAGTACTTC. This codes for CASSGTVQETQYF.

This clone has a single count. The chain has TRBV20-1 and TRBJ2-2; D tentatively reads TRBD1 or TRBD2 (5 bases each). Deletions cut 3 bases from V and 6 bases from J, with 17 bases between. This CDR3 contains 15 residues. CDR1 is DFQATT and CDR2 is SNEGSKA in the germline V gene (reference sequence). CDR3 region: CSASRLRAGSGELFF. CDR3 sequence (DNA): TGCAGTGCTAGTCGGTTGCGGGCAGGGTCCGGGGAGCTGTTTTTT.

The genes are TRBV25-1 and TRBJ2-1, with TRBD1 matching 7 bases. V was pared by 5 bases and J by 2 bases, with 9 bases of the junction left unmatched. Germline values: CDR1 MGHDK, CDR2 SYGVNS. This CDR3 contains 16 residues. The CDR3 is CASSSTTGAAYNEQFF. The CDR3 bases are TGTGCCAGCAGTTCCACAACAGGGGCGGCCTACAATGAGCAGTTCTTC.

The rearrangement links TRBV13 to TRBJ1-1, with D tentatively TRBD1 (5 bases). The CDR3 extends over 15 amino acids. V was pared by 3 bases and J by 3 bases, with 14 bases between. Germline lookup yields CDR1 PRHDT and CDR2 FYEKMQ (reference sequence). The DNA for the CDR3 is TGTGCCAGCAGCTTCTCGGGGACGGGAGACACTGAAGCTTTCTTT. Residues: CASSFSGTGDTEAFF.

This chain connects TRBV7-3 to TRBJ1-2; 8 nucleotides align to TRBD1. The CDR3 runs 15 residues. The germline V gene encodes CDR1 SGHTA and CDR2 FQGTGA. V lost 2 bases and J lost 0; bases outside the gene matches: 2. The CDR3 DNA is TGTGCCAGCAGCTTAGGACAGGGCGCTAACTATGGCTACACCTTC. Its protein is CASSLGQGANYGYTF.

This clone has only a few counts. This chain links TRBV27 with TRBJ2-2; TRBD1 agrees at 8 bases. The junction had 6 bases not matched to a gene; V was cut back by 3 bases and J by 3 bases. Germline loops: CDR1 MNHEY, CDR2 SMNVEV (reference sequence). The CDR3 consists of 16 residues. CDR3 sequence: CASSLGQVSYTGELFF. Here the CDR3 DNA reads TGTGCCAGCAGTTTGGGACAGGTGTCGTACACCGGGGAGCTGTTTTTT.

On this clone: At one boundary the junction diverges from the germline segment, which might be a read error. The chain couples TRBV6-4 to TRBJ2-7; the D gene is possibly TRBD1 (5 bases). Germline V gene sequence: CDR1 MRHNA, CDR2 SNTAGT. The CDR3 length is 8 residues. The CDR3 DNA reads TGTGCCAGCAGTCAAGGGGACTTC. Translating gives CASSQGDF.

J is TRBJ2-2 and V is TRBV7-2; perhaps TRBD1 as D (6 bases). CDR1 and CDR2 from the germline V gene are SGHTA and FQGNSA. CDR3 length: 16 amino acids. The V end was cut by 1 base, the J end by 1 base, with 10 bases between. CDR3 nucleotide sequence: TGTGCCAGCAGCTTAGTTGGACAGTTGAACACCGGGGAGCTGTTTTTT. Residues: CASSLVGQLNTGELFF.

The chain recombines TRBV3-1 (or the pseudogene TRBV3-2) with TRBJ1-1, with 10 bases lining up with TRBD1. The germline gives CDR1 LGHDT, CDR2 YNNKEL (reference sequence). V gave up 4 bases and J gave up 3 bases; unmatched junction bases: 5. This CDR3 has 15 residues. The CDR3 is CASSRGQGEYTEAFF. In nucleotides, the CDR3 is TGTGCCAGCAGCCGAGGACAGGGGGAATACACTGAAGCTTTCTTT.

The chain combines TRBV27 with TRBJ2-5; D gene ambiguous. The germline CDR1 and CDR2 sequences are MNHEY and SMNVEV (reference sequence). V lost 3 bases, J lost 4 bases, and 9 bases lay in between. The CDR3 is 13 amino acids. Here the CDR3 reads CASSFRAGETQYF. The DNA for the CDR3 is TGTGCCAGCAGTTTTCGAGCAGGAGAGACCCAGTACTTC.